What follows are 6 T cell receptor beta chains derived from one specimen sequenced in a study of blood T cell repertoires in COVID-19 (dated by TCRdb to 2020 to 2022). The library was obtained by the immunoSEQ multiplex PCR assay. In its TCRdb copy, this immuneACCESS table keeps in-frame sequences only and misses some clones. Where compared with another copy, unresolved V genes explain less than half of these, and the others have no known cause. In all, the sample holds some 520,000 clones, and nearly 90% of those were seen once. The biggest ten clones account for 0.7% to 1% of the sample. The sequenced sample was peripheral blood. These TCRs come from a man aged 18 to 35 with COVID-19, enrolled during active disease.

The V gene is TRBV19, the J gene TRBJ2-3, with TRBD1 identical over 9 bases. Germline assignment: CDR1 LNHDA and CDR2 SQIVND (reference sequence). CDR3 length: 16 amino acids. Losses at the gene ends were 3 bases for V and 0 bases for J; bases not matched to a gene: 4. CDR3 sequence reads: CASSIGQGQSTDTQYF. The CDR3, as DNA: TGTGCCAGTAGTATCGGACAGGGGCAAAGCACAGATACGCAGTATTTT.

This rearrangement joins TRBV28 to TRBJ2-7; maybe TRBD2 (6 bases). From germline, CDR1 is MDHEN and CDR2 SYDVKM. V lost 7 bases, J lost 5 bases, and 18 bases lay in between. CDR3 length: 14 amino acids. CDR3 amino acids: CASISPAAGDEQYF. CDR3 in DNA: TGTGCCAGCATCTCCCCTGCAGCGGGCGACGAGCAGTACTTC.

The chain uses TRBV27 and TRBJ1-2; D is unresolved. This CDR3 contains 15 residues. Germline lookup yields CDR1 MNHEY and CDR2 SMNVEV (reference sequence). The V end was cut by 5 bases, the J end by 1 base, with 14 bases between. CDR3 in amino acids: CASSPRGGLNYGYTF. In DNA form, the CDR3 reads TGTGCCAGCAGTCCCCGGGGAGGGCTTAACTATGGCTACACCTTC.

This chain connects TRBV4-1 to TRBJ2-1; D is undetermined. Trimming removed 0 bases at V and 15 bases at J, with 12 bases between. Germline V gives CDR1 MGHRA, CDR2 YSYEKL. The CDR3 covers 12 residues. DNA of the CDR3: TGCGCCAGCAGCCAAGATCAAGTAGAACCGTTCTTC. Translating gives CASSQDQVEPFF.

V is TRBV7-8 and J is TRBJ2-5; a possible D gene is TRBD2 (6 bases). The V gene's germline CDR1 is SGHVS and CDR2 FQNEAQ. The V and J ends lost 3 bases and 2 bases respectively, with 7 bases between them. This CDR3 is built from 13 residues. The CDR3 DNA reads as TGTGCCAGCAGCTTGGGACTTCAAGAGACCCAGTACTTC. It is translated as CASSLGLQETQYF.

The chain combines TRBV2 with TRBJ1-2; a weak D match, TRBD1 (6 bases). V was cut by 4 bases and J by 5 bases, with 14 bases left in between. This CDR3 spans 14 amino acids. Germline CDR1 is SNHLY and CDR2 is FYNNEI. The CDR3 region is CASSVIQGSYGYTF. DNA for the CDR3: TGTGCCAGCAGTGTAATTCAGGGGTCGTATGGCTACACCTTC.